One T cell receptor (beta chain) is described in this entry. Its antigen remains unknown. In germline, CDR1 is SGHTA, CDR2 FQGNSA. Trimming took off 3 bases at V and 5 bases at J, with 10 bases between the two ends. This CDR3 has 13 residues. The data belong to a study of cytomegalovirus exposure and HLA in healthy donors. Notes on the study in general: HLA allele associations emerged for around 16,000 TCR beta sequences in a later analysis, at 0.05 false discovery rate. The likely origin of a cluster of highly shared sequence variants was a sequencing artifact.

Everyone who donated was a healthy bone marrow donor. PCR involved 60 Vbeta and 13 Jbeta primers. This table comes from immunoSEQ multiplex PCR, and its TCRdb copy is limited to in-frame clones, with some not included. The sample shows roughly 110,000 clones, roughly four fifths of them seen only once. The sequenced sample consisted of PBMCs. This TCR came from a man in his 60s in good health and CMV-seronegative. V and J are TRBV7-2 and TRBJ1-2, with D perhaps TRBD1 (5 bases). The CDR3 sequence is CASSLDILYGYTF. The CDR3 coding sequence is TGTGCCAGCAGCTTGGACATCTTGTATGGCTACACCTTC.